The rows below give T cell receptor beta chains drawn from one sample of a study of OX40 agonist ivuxolimab in advanced cancers. Here immunoSEQ multiplex PCR was the method, and the copy in TCRdb shows in-frame clones only, minus some. The table has 25,000 to 35,000 clones, 90% to 95% seen once; the top ten hold about 30%. Here the sequenced sample was CD4+ or CD8+ T cells sorted from blood, taken in a trial of the OX40 agonist ivuxolimab. The receptors derive from an adult with an advanced solid tumor such as melanoma, head and neck, liver or kidney cancer. Each CDR3 is given with its conserved first and last residue. D genes are given only for firm matches. A row's size may be missing; if present it is once, few, many or a size class.

TRBJ2-7,TRBV18,-,-,CASSPGGRTTPTYEQYF,TGTGCCAGCTCACCAGGAGGCAGGACTACCCCTACCTACGAGCAGTACTTC
TRBJ2-5,TRBV7-3,-,-,CASSLRDSGETQYF,TGTGCCAGCAGCCTCCGGGATTCGGGAGAGACCCAGTACTTC
TRBJ2-1,TRBV2,once,TRBD2,CASSEVSGYNEQFF,TGTGCCAGCAGTGAAGTTAGCGGGTACAATGAGCAGTTCTTC
TRBJ2-3,TRBV4-1,-,-,CASGWTSTDTQYF,TGCGCCAGCGGCTGGACTAGCACAGATACGCAGTATTTT
TRBJ1-5,TRBV4-1,-,-,CASSQEQGGQPQHF,TGCGCCAGCAGCCAAGAACAGGGAGGGCAGCCCCAGCATTTT
TRBJ2-2,TRBV5-1,-,TRBD1,CASRGTGNTGELFF,TGCGCCAGCAGAGGGACAGGTAACACCGGGGAGCTGTTTTTT
TRBJ1-2,TRBV7-9,-,-,CASSSGANYGYTF,TGTGCCAGCAGCTCTGGCGCTAACTATGGCTACACCTTC
TRBJ2-1,TRBV27,-,TRBD1,CASSDRGAYNEQFF,TGTGCCAGCAGTGACAGGGGTGCCTACAATGAGCAGTTCTTC
TRBJ2-5,TRBV19,-,-,CASSSTATGVQETQYF,TGTGCCAGTAGTTCGACGGCCACAGGCGTACAAGAGACCCAGTACTTC
TRBJ2-5,TRBV2,-,-,CASSEVAGGLSETQYF,TGTGCCAGCAGTGAGGTAGCCGGGGGTTTGTCAGAGACCCAGTACTTC
TRBJ2-7,TRBV4-1,few,TRBD2,CASSQVLADEQYF,TGCGCCAGCAGCCAAGTTCTAGCGGACGAGCAGTACTTC
TRBJ1-6,TRBV10-2,-,-,CASSVSRTNSPLHF,TGCGCCAGCAGTGTTAGCAGGACCAATTCACCCCTCCACTTT
TRBJ2-3,TRBV2,-,-,CASSVVYTDTQYF,TGTGCCAGCAGTGTGGTATACACAGATACGCAGTATTTT
TRBJ1-1,TRBV11-2,-,TRBD1,CASSQGTGGTEAFF,TGTGCCAGCAGCCAAGGGACAGGGGGGACTGAAGCTTTCTTT